This T cell receptor beta chain was captured by sequencing in a study of PD-1 blockade in classical Hodgkin lymphoma. General study points: Among the patients, those starting nivolumab under 1 year after ASCT were excluded. The drivers behind the repertoire differences, possibly disease activity or prior therapy, remain undefined. TCR diversity in CD4+, not CD8+, cells rose significantly by C4D1. Baseline diversity was lower in partial responders and progressors than complete responders.

Germline CDR1 reads SGHNT; CDR2 reads YYREEE (reference sequence). V was clipped by 1 base and J by 0 bases, with 12 bases between them. The CDR3 has 16 amino acids. A note on this clone: The antigen remains unidentified.

Generated by immunoSEQ multiplex PCR, the TCRdb table keeps only in-frame clones and is missing some. The sample lists fewer than 100,000 clones, about 92% seen once, with around 2% in the top ten. Regarding time point: cycle 4 day 1 (C4D1), after around six weeks of nivolumab. Relapses following autologous stem cell transplantation were seen in all patients, with brentuximab vedotin exposure varying. The gene calls are TRBV5-4 and TRBJ2-3, with D uncertain. The clonotype comes from a human donor with classical Hodgkin lymphoma. The sample was peripheral blood mononuclear cells (PBMCs), taken before the fourth cycle of nivolumab. The CDR3 is CASSLSRRISTDTQYF. CDR3 coding DNA: TGTGCCAGCAGCTTGTCGCGCAGGATTAGCACAGATACGCAGTATTTT. The full variable domain, rest sourced from reference TRBV5-4 and TRBJ2-3, is ETGVTQSPTHLIKTRGQQVTLRCSSQSGHNTVSWYQQALGQGPQFIFQYYREEENGRGNFPPRFSGLQFPNYSSELNVNALELDDSALYLCASSLSRRISTDTQYFGPGTRLTVL.